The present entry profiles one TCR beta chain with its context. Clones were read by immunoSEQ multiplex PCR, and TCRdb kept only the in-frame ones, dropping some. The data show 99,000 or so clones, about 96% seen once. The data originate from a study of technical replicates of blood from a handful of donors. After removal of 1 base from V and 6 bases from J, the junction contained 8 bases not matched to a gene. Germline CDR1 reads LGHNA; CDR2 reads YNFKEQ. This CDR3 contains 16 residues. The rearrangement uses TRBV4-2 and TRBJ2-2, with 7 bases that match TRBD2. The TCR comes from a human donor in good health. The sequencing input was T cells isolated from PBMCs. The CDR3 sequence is CASSQGGRTRAGELFF. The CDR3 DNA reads TGTGCCAGCAGCCAAGGAGGCAGGACTAGAGCCGGGGAGCTGTTTTTT.